This T cell receptor beta chain was sequenced during a study of CD8 T cells in ankylosing spondylitis. Points from the study as a whole: Significant enrichment of disease-linked clones was reportedly seen in matched ankylosing spondylitis synovial fluid. Apparently characteristic of ankylosing spondylitis blood was a TCR beta motif (roughly eight highly homologous variants).

This clonotype was picked up a small number of times. Its target is unknown. A quantitative 5'-RACE method, one with molecular barcodes, was used to make TCR beta libraries. From the 5' RACE reads, TCRdb called clonotypes with MiXCR, one entry per CDR3 protein. The sample shows 200,000 to 250,000 distinct CDR3 sequences, around 25% of them seen only once. CDR3 length: 14 amino acids. CDR1 LNHDA and CDR2 SQIVND come from the germline V gene (reference sequence). The V gene lost 4 bases and the J gene lost 4 bases, with 13 bases spanning the gap. Sequencing was carried out using blood, either unsorted or a sorted T cell fraction (not recorded which). The TCR was taken from a male donor with ankylosing spondylitis or in good health (not recorded which). The chain couples TRBV19 to TRBJ1-2, with a possible D match to TRBD1 (5 bases). The DNA for the CDR3 is TGTGCCAGTAGTACCCGGGACGGTATCTATGGCTACACCTTC. This gives the protein CASSTRDGIYGYTF.